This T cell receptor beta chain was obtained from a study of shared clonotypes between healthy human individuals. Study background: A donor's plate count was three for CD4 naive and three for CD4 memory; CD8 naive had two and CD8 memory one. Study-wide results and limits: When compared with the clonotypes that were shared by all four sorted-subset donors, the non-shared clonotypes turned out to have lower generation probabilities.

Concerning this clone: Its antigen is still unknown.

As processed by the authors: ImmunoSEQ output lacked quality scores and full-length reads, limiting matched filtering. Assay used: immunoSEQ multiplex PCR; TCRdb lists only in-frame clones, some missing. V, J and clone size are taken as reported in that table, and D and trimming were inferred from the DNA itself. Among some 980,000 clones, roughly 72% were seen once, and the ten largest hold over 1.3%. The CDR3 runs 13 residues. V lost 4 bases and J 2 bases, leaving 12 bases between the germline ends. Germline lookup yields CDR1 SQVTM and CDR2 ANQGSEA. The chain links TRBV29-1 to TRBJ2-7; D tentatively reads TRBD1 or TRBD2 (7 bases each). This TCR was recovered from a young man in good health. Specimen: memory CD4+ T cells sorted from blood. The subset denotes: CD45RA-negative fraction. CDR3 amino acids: CSVAQGGPYEQYF. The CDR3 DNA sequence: TGCAGCGTTGCCCAGGGGGGGCCCTACGAGCAGTACTTC.